Listed below are T cell receptor beta chains from one sample, sequenced in a study of somatic mutations in cytotoxic T cells in rheumatoid arthritis. The data were produced by immunoSEQ multiplex PCR, yet TCRdb's version contains in-frame clones alone and is incomplete. Of about 10,000 clones listed, around 89% are singletons. Sequencing used CD4+ T cells sorted from blood. The source is a woman under 30 with rheumatoid arthritis. Both conserved end residues are part of each CDR3. The order of the fields is clone size, J gene, D gene, V gene, CDR3 protein, CDR3 DNA. A D gene is named only where the DNA matches it firmly. Size values are once, few and many counts, or a class for expanded clones, and some rows have none.

size: once
J: TRBJ2-2
D: .
V: TRBV5-5
CDR3: CASSPELRYTGELFF
DNA: TGTGCCAGCAGTCCAGAGCTGCGGTATACCGGGGAGCTGTTTTTT

size: .
J: TRBJ2-7
D: TRBD1
V: TRBV6-6
CDR3: CASSYSGDRGDEQYF
DNA: TGTGCCAGCAGTTACTCGGGGGACAGGGGTGACGAGCAGTACTTC

size: few
J: TRBJ2-2
D: .
V: TRBV9
CDR3: CASSHNTGELFF
DNA: TGTGCCAGCAGTCATAACACCGGGGAGCTGTTTTTT

size: once
J: TRBJ1-4
D: .
V: TRBV30
CDR3: CAWSVRGTALGEKLFF
DNA: TGTGCCTGGAGTGTAAGGGGGACCGCCCTAGGGGAAAAACTGTTTTTT

size: .
J: TRBJ2-1
D: .
V: TRBV4-3
CDR3: CASSWVGGNEQFF
DNA: TGCGCCAGCAGTTGGGTCGGGGGCAATGAGCAGTTCTTC

size: once
J: TRBJ2-7
D: .
V: TRBV14
CDR3: CASSRSDTYEQYF
DNA: TGTGCCAGCAGCCGATCGGACACCTACGAGCAGTACTTC

size: .
J: TRBJ1-5
D: .
V: TRBV19
CDR3: CASSISLDQPQHF
DNA: TGTGCCAGTAGTATTTCCCTAGATCAGCCCCAGCATTTT

size: .
J: TRBJ1-5
D: .
V: TRBV6-5
CDR3: CASRHRMTSNQPQHF
DNA: TGTGCCAGCAGGCATCGTATGACAAGCAATCAGCCCCAGCATTTT

size: few
J: TRBJ2-3
D: .
V: TRBV5-3
CDR3: CARSRGTDIPDTQYF
DNA: TGTGCCAGAAGCCGGGGGACAGACATTCCAGATACGCAGTATTTT

size: .
J: TRBJ2-3
D: TRBD2
V: TRBV18
CDR3: CASSILAGEGTDTQYF
DNA: TGTGCCAGCTCAATACTAGCGGGGGAAGGCACAGATACGCAGTATTTT

size: .
J: TRBJ1-2
D: .
V: TRBV10-3
CDR3: CATAAGRLYTF
DNA: TGTGCCACCGCGGCGGGGAGATTATACACCTTC

size: .
J: TRBJ2-3
D: .
V: TRBV18
CDR3: CASSPQGTDTQYF
DNA: TGTGCCAGCTCACCACAGGGGACAGATACGCAGTATTTT

size: .
J: TRBJ1-2
D: TRBD1
V: TRBV6-5
CDR3: CASRTGYNYGYTF
DNA: TGTGCCAGCAGGACAGGGTATAACTATGGCTACACCTTC

size: .
J: TRBJ2-5
D: .
V: TRBV7-9
CDR3: CASSLGGGASIQETQYF
DNA: TGTGCCAGCAGCTTAGGAGGGGGGGCCTCAATCCAAGAGACCCAGTACTTC

size: .
J: TRBJ1-1
D: TRBD1
V: TRBV28
CDR3: CASSFLQTGTTEAFF
DNA: TGTGCCAGCAGTTTTTTACAGACAGGGACGACTGAAGCTTTCTTT

size: .
J: TRBJ1-6
D: TRBD1
V: TRBV9
CDR3: CASSATGDSPLHF
DNA: TGTGCCAGCAGCGCGACAGGGGATTCACCCCTCCACTTT

size: .
J: TRBJ2-7
D: .
V: TRBV28
CDR3: CASSNHQGGDYEQYF
DNA: TGTGCCAGCAGTAATCACCAGGGGGGAGACTACGAGCAGTACTTC

size: .
J: TRBJ2-1
D: TRBD1
V: TRBV11-3
CDR3: CASKPGQGAAEQFF
DNA: TGTGCCAGCAAACCGGGACAGGGGGCTGCTGAGCAGTTCTTC

size: .
J: TRBJ2-5
D: TRBD1
V: TRBV10-3
CDR3: CATDRGDNVETQYF
DNA: TGTGCCACTGACAGGGGCGATAATGTGGAGACCCAGTACTTC

size: .
J: TRBJ1-3
D: .
V: TRBV5-6
CDR3: CASSPRGSGNTIYF
DNA: TGTGCCAGCAGTCCTAGGGGCTCTGGAAACACCATATATTTT

size: .
J: TRBJ1-5
D: .
V: TRBV28
CDR3: CASSPVRNQPQHF
DNA: TGTGCCAGCAGCCCCGTCCGCAATCAGCCCCAGCATTTT

size: .
J: TRBJ1-2
D: .
V: TRBV28
CDR3: CASSTTGSGYTF
DNA: TGTGCCAGCAGCACCACAGGGTCCGGCTACACCTTC

size: few
J: TRBJ1-4
D: TRBD1
V: TRBV5-6
CDR3: CASSLGDRDNEKLFF
DNA: TGTGCCAGCAGCTTGGGGGACAGGGATAATGAAAAACTGTTTTTT

size: .
J: TRBJ2-3
D: TRBD2
V: TRBV4-3
CDR3: CASSQATSAGGRSDTQYF
DNA: TGCGCCAGCAGCCAAGCAACGTCGGCGGGGGGGCGGTCTGATACGCAGTATTTT

size: .
J: TRBJ2-5
D: TRBD1
V: TRBV19
CDR3: CASSMVGRGLAAQETQYF
DNA: TGTGCCAGTAGTATGGTCGGCAGGGGGCTGGCGGCCCAAGAGACCCAGTACTTC

size: once
J: TRBJ2-2
D: TRBD2
V: TRBV7-2
CDR3: CASSPLAGTNTGELFF
DNA: TGTGCCAGCAGCCCTCTAGCGGGAACGAACACCGGGGAGCTGTTTTTT

size: .
J: TRBJ1-1
D: .
V: TRBV6-1
CDR3: CASSEGGGTEAFF
DNA: TGTGCCAGCAGTGAAGGGGGGGGCACTGAAGCTTTCTTT

size: few
J: TRBJ2-3
D: TRBD1
V: TRBV7-9
CDR3: CASSKGQGAPADTQYF
DNA: TGTGCCAGCAGCAAGGGGCAGGGGGCTCCGGCAGATACGCAGTATTTT

size: .
J: TRBJ2-6
D: TRBD1
V: TRBV5-1
CDR3: CASSPRTGGALGANVLTF
DNA: TGCGCCAGCAGCCCCAGGACAGGGGGCGCGCTAGGGGCCAACGTCCTGACTTTC

size: .
J: TRBJ2-5
D: TRBD2
V: TRBV7-2
CDR3: CANSWREIRETQYF
DNA: TGTGCCAACAGCTGGCGGGAGATCCGGGAGACCCAGTACTTC

size: .
J: TRBJ1-1
D: TRBD1
V: TRBV7-9
CDR3: CASSLDPDRETEAFF
DNA: TGTGCCAGCAGCTTAGACCCCGACAGGGAGACTGAAGCTTTCTTT

size: .
J: TRBJ2-1
D: .
V: TRBV7-8
CDR3: CASSLSPYNEQFF
DNA: TGTGCCAGCAGCTTGAGTCCCTACAATGAGCAGTTCTTC

size: .
J: TRBJ1-2
D: .
V: TRBV10-3
CDR3: CAISESAVSSGYTF
DNA: TGTGCCATCAGTGAGTCAGCGGTGAGCAGTGGCTACACCTTC

size: once
J: TRBJ2-5
D: TRBD1
V: TRBV5-8
CDR3: CASSFRQGSRYF
DNA: TGTGCCAGCAGCTTCAGACAGGGGTCTAGGTACTTC

size: .
J: TRBJ2-7
D: TRBD1
V: TRBV29-1
CDR3: CSVETGVLSEQYF
DNA: TGCAGCGTTGAAACAGGGGTTCTTTCCGAGCAGTACTTC

size: once
J: TRBJ2-7
D: .
V: TRBV9
CDR3: CASSNRGDEQYF
DNA: TGTGCCAGCAGCAATAGAGGAGACGAGCAGTACTTC

size: .
J: TRBJ1-4
D: .
V: TRBV5-5
CDR3: CASSGGGLVGEKLFF
DNA: TGTGCCAGCAGCGGGGGGGGCTTAGTTGGAGAAAAACTGTTTTTT

size: .
J: TRBJ2-3
D: TRBD2
V: TRBV28
CDR3: CASSPNGLAGGPLGDTQYF
DNA: TGTGCCAGCAGCCCGAACGGACTAGCGGGAGGGCCTTTAGGAGATACGCAGTATTTT

size: .
J: TRBJ1-3
D: TRBD1
V: TRBV7-2
CDR3: CASSRETTGGANGNTIYF
DNA: TGTGCCAGCAGCCGAGAAACCACAGGGGGCGCGAATGGAAACACCATATATTTT

size: once
J: TRBJ2-5
D: .
V: TRBV7-2
CDR3: CASSLPSGMLRWQYF
DNA: TGTGCCAGCAGCTTACCGAGCGGAATGTTACGATGGCAGTACTTC

size: .
J: TRBJ2-1
D: TRBD2
V: TRBV7-2
CDR3: CASSPGLAAYNEQFF
DNA: TGTGCCAGCAGCCCCGGACTAGCGGCTTACAATGAGCAGTTCTTC

size: .
J: TRBJ2-5
D: .
V: TRBV19
CDR3: CASSMGAVETQYF
DNA: TGTGCCAGTAGTATGGGAGCAGTTGAGACCCAGTACTTC

size: .
J: TRBJ2-3
D: .
V: TRBV9
CDR3: CASSVDFSDTQYF
DNA: TGTGCCAGCAGCGTAGATTTCTCAGATACGCAGTATTTT

size: .
J: TRBJ1-5
D: TRBD1
V: TRBV6-1
CDR3: CASSVQGGSNQPQHF
DNA: TGTGCCAGCAGTGTTCAGGGGGGCAGCAATCAGCCCCAGCATTTT

size: .
J: TRBJ2-2
D: TRBD2
V: TRBV10-3
CDR3: CAIQRGGENTGELFF
DNA: TGTGCCATCCAGCGCGGGGGTGAGAACACCGGGGAGCTGTTTTTT

size: .
J: TRBJ1-1
D: .
V: TRBV5-5
CDR3: CASSFLSGGVEAFF
DNA: TGTGCCAGCAGCTTTTTATCGGGGGGAGTCGAAGCTTTCTTT

size: few
J: TRBJ1-2
D: .
V: TRBV5-6
CDR3: CASSLVQGYGYTF
DNA: TGTGCCAGCAGCTTGGTTCAGGGCTATGGCTACACCTTC

size: .
J: TRBJ2-6
D: TRBD1
V: TRBV7-9
CDR3: CASARDRVLGANVLTF
DNA: TGTGCCAGCGCCCGGGACAGGGTCTTAGGGGCCAACGTCCTGACTTTC

size: once
J: TRBJ2-7
D: .
V: TRBV18
CDR3: CASSTYGGLGEQYF
DNA: TGTGCCAGCTCTACATACGGGGGGCTTGGGGAGCAGTACTTC

size: .
J: TRBJ1-2
D: .
V: TRBV7-9
CDR3: CASSLETGLSSSGYTF
DNA: TGTGCCAGCAGCTTAGAGACAGGTCTAAGTTCCTCCGGCTACACCTTC

size: .
J: TRBJ1-3
D: .
V: TRBV7-2
CDR3: CASSRAAGFGNTIYF
DNA: TGTGCCAGCAGCCGCGCGGCGGGGTTTGGAAACACCATATATTTT

size: .
J: TRBJ2-5
D: .
V: TRBV7-2
CDR3: CASSPRGIAAASQETQYF
DNA: TGTGCCAGCAGCCCCCGTGGGATAGCGGCAGCAAGCCAAGAGACCCAGTACTTC

size: .
J: TRBJ1-2
D: .
V: TRBV7-2
CDR3: CASTGDPNYGYTF
DNA: TGTGCCAGCACCGGAGACCCTAACTATGGCTACACCTTC

size: few
J: TRBJ2-7
D: TRBD2
V: TRBV2
CDR3: CASLAGGSYEQYF
DNA: TGTGCCAGTCTAGCGGGAGGTTCCTACGAGCAGTACTTC

size: .
J: TRBJ1-2
D: .
V: TRBV9
CDR3: CASSPHGRGELSWGYTF
DNA: TGTGCCAGCAGCCCCCACGGACGGGGGGAACTCTCTTGGGGCTACACCTTC

size: .
J: TRBJ2-1
D: TRBD1
V: TRBV5-6
CDR3: CASSLVDRDEQFF
DNA: TGTGCCAGCAGCTTGGTGGACAGGGATGAGCAGTTCTTC

size: .
J: TRBJ2-3
D: TRBD2
V: TRBV6-1
CDR3: CASSEALTSGGRRDTQYF
DNA: TGTGCCAGCAGTGAAGCGTTGACTAGCGGGGGGAGACGAGATACGCAGTATTTT

size: .
J: TRBJ1-3
D: .
V: TRBV4-1
CDR3: CASSQESRSSGNTIYF
DNA: TGCGCCAGCAGCCAAGAATCCCGTAGCTCTGGAAACACCATATATTTT